The 16 T cell receptor beta chains listed next were all sequenced from one sample in a study of cytomegalovirus exposure and HLA in healthy donors. 60 Vbeta and 13 Jbeta primers were used in PCR. The table came from immunoSEQ multiplex PCR; TCRdb's copy has only in-frame clones and leaves some out. The repertoire has 150,000 to 200,000 clones, approximately 85% of them found once; the top ten carry roughly 10%. Material: PBMCs. These receptors all stem from a man between 18 and 35 years old in good health and CMV-seropositive.

The V and J genes are TRBV28 and TRBJ2-5, with a weak D call TRBD2 (6 bases). CDR1 and CDR2 from the germline V gene are MDHEN and SYDVKM. This CDR3 comprises 12 residues. Deletions cut 10 bases from V and 11 bases from J, with 20 bases between. This CDR3 is CATGGGVGEQYF. The CDR3 DNA sequence: TGTGCCACCGGCGGCGGGGTGGGAGAGCAGTACTTC. The whole variable domain, remainder taken from reference TRBV28 and TRBJ2-5, is DVKVTQSSRYLVKRTGEKVFLECVQDMDHENMFWYRQDPGLGLRLIYFSYDVKMKEKGDIPEGYSVSREKKERFSLILESASTNQTSMYLCATGGGVGEQYFGPGTRLLVL.

J is TRBJ2-7 and V is TRBV18; the D gene is possibly TRBD2 (5 bases). V was shortened by 1 base and J by 6 bases, with 10 bases between the two germline ends. The CDR3 runs to 13 residues. Germline values: CDR1 KGHSH, CDR2 LQKENI. CDR3 coding DNA: TGTGCCAGCTCACCACTTGAGGGATCCGAGCAGTACTTC. Its protein product is CASSPLEGSEQYF.

The count of this clone is one. J is TRBJ1-1 and V is TRBV6-4, with D maybe TRBD1 (5 bases). CDR1 and CDR2 from the germline V gene are MRHNA and SNTAGT. The V end was cut by 6 bases, the J end by 1 base, with 15 bases between. The CDR3 sequence is 15 residues long. CDR3 in DNA: TGTGCCAGCAGCGCCTCCGGGACTCCGAACACTGAAGCTTTCTTT. It yields the protein CASSASGTPNTEAFF.

This chain connects TRBV7-6 to TRBJ1-1; 9 bases fit TRBD1. V lost 5 bases, J lost 4 bases, and 8 bases stayed unmatched. CDR1 is SGHVS, CDR2 FNYEAQ, per germline. The CDR3 is made up of 15 amino acids. The CDR3 nucleotides read TGTGCCAGCAGCCCGGGACAGGGTTGGGCCACTGAAGCTTTCTTT. It is translated as CASSPGQGWATEAFF.

This rearrangement joins TRBV10-3 to TRBJ1-1; TRBD1 is a possible D gene (6 bases). V was shortened by 4 bases and J by 4 bases, with 10 bases between the two germline ends. Germline V CDR1 and CDR2: ENHRY, SYGVKD. The CDR3 is 13 residues long. The CDR3 loop is CAISAGVGTEAFF. The CDR3 coding sequence is TGTGCCATCAGTGCAGGGGTCGGCACTGAAGCTTTCTTT.

The genes are TRBV20-1 and TRBJ2-5; no clear D. The V gene's germline CDR1 is DFQATT and CDR2 SNEGSKA (reference sequence). The V end was cut by 2 bases, the J end by 4 bases, with 5 bases between. The length of the CDR3 is 11 residues. CDR3 bases: TGCAGTGCTAGACCGGGAGAGACCCAGTACTTC. The encoded protein is CSARPGETQYF.

This sequence joins TRBV6-6 and TRBJ2-1; the D gene is possibly TRBD1 (6 bases). The germline V gene encodes CDR1 MNHNY and CDR2 SVGAGI (reference sequence). V lost 6 bases, J lost 4 bases, and 19 bases lay in between. This CDR3 spans 16 amino acids. CDR3 DNA: TGTGCCAGCAGGGGAACAGGGACAAGGAGGTACAATGAGCAGTTCTTC. Translation: CASRGTGTRRYNEQFF.

The rearrangement links TRBV6-1 to TRBJ1-1; no clear D gene. Germline lookup yields CDR1 MNHNS and CDR2 SASEGT. Between the trimmed V and J ends, which lost 1 base and 9 bases, there was a span of 15 bases. The CDR3 loop spans 14 amino acids. The CDR3: CASSEGGGGYKAFF. CDR3 bases: TGTGCCAGCAGTGAAGGCGGAGGTGGGTATAAAGCTTTCTTT.

V is TRBV5-8 and J is TRBJ2-3, with no clear D. CDR1 SGHTS and CDR2 YDEGEE come from the germline V gene. This CDR3 has 12 residues. V was shortened by 0 bases and J by 11 bases, with 10 bases between the two germline ends. CDR3 sequence (DNA): TGTGCCAGCAGCTTGGACCGTCCTATGCAGTATTTT. This encodes CASSLDRPMQYF.

The rearrangement uses TRBV5-4 and TRBJ2-3; TRBD2 aligns across 11 bases. Germline V gene data show CDR1 as SGHNT and CDR2 as YYREEE (reference sequence). V lost 1 base to trimming and J lost 5 bases; unmatched junction nucleotides: 3. The CDR3 spans 15 residues. The CDR3 sequence: CASSLPLAGGDTQYF. The CDR3 DNA sequence: TGTGCCAGCAGCTTGCCCCTAGCGGGGGGAGATACGCAGTATTTT.

This chain's CDR3 is CASARQGGNSPLHF. The CDR3 DNA is TGTGCCAGCGCCCGACAGGGTGGTAATTCACCCCTCCACTTT. The chain combines TRBV6-5 with TRBJ1-6, with 7 positions matching TRBD1. The CDR3 is 14 amino acids. Trimming at V came to 8 bases and at J to 6 bases, leaving 7 bases not matched to a gene. Germline CDR1 reads MNHEY; CDR2 reads SVGAGI.

The chain combines TRBV14 with TRBJ1-1; 8 nucleotides match TRBD1. J lost 4 bases, V lost 4 bases, and 8 bases had no gene match. Germline V lookup: CDR1 SGHDN, CDR2 FVKESK. The CDR3 loop spans 15 amino acids. The CDR3, as DNA: TGTGCCAGCAGCCGACGGACAGGGCTTTTCACTGAAGCTTTCTTT. Amino acids: CASSRRTGLFTEAFF.

The V call is TRBV7-3, the J call TRBJ2-5, with 12 bases fitting TRBD2. The CDR3 totals 15 residues. CDR1 SGHTA and CDR2 FQGTGA come from the germline V gene. Trimming at V came to 4 bases and at J to 5 bases, leaving 5 bases not matched to a gene. CDR3 region: CASSSSGGAGETQYF. The CDR3 DNA reads as TGTGCCAGCAGCTCTAGCGGGGGGGCAGGGGAGACCCAGTACTTC.

This clone was picked up many times. J is TRBJ2-3 and V is TRBV10-3; D remains unclear. This CDR3 spans 13 amino acids. Germline V CDR1 and CDR2: ENHRY, SYGVKD. V was cut by 2 bases and J by 4 bases, with 7 bases left in between. The CDR3 coding sequence is TGTGCCATCAGTGAGGAGATCTCAGATACGCAGTATTTT. The encoded protein is CAISEEISDTQYF.

The chain has TRBV6-5 and TRBJ1-1; the match to TRBD1 covers 8 bases. V lost 2 bases, J lost 4 bases, and 3 bases stayed unmatched. The CDR3 sequence is 14 residues long. The V gene's germline CDR1 is MNHEY and CDR2 SVGAGI. CDR3 DNA sequence: TGTGCCAGCAGTTACCGAGGGACAGGCACTGAAGCTTTCTTT. It is translated as CASSYRGTGTEAFF.

The chain recombines TRBV14 with TRBJ2-2; 7 positions agree with TRBD1. CDR1 is SGHDN, CDR2 FVKESK, per germline. This CDR3 is 14 amino acids long. V was clipped by 6 bases and J by 3 bases; unmatched bases: 4. The CDR3 sequence: CASRKGQYTGELFF. The CDR3 DNA sequence: TGTGCCAGCAGGAAGGGACAGTACACCGGGGAGCTGTTTTTT.